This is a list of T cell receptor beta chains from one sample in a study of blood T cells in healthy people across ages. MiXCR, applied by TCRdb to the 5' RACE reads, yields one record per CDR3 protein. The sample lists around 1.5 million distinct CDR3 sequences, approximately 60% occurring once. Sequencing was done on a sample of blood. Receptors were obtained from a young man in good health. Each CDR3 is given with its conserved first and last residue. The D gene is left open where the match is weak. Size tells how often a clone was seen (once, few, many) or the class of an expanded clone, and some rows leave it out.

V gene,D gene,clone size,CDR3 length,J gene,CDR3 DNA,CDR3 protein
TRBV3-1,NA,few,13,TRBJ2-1,TGTGCCAGCAGCCAAGGCTTTCCCAATGAGCAGTTCTTC,CASSQGFPNEQFF
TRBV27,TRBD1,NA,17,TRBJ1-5,TGTGCCAGCAGTCCCCGGACAGGGGGCGCTCAGTGGCAGCCCCAGCATTTT,CASSPRTGGAQWQPQHF
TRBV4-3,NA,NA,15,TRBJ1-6,TGCGCCAGCAGCCAAGGTCACACCCATAATTCACCCCTCCACTTT,CASSQGHTHNSPLHF
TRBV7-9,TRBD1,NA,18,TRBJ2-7,TGTGCCAGCAGCGGACGGAACCGGACAGGCACCCGGAGCTACGAGCAGTACTTC,CASSGRNRTGTRSYEQYF
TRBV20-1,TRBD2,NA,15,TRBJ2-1,TGCAGTGCTAGAGATGGACTAGCGGGGCCCAATGAGCAGTTCTTC,CSARDGLAGPNEQFF
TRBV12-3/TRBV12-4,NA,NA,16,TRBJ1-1,TGTGCCAGCAGTTTAAGCTCCGGTCTGGGAGGCACTGAAGCTTTCTTT,CASSLSSGLGGTEAFF
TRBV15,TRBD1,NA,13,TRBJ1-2,TGTGCCACCAGAGAGGGACAGGCCTATGGCTACACCTTC,CATREGQAYGYTF
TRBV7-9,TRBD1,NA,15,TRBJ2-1,TGTGCCAGCAGCTCCCCGGACAGGGAGTTCAATGAGCAGTTCTTC,CASSSPDREFNEQFF
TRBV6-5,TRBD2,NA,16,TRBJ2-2,TGTGCCAGCAGTTACTCGACTAGCGGGAGCCCCGGGGAGCTGTTTTTT,CASSYSTSGSPGELFF
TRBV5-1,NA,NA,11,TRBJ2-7,TGCGCCAGCAGCCACAATACTGAGCAGTACTTC,CASSHNTEQYF
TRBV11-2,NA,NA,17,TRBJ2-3,TGTGCCAGCAGTGGTGATGTGTGGGGGGATCGCACAGATACGCAGTATTTT,CASSGDVWGDRTDTQYF
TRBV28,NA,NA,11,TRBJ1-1,TGTGCCAGCAGCGGGAACAGCGAAGCTTTCTTT,CASSGNSEAFF
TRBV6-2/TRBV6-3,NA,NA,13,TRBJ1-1,TGTGCCAGCTGGGACCATCTGAACACTGAAGCTTTCTTT,CASWDHLNTEAFF
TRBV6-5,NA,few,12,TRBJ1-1,TGTGCCAGCCAGTCGGTGAACACTGAAGCTTTCTTT,CASQSVNTEAFF
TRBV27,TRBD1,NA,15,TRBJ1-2,TGTGCCAGCAGAACAGCACCAGGGGGTCTAACTGGCTACACCTTC,CASRTAPGGLTGYTF
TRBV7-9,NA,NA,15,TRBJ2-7,TGTGCCAGCAGCCCAACCTTCAGGGACTCCTACGAGCAGTACTTC,CASSPTFRDSYEQYF
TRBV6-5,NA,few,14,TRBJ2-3,TGTGCCAGCAGGTCCGACATTTACACAGATACGCAGTATTTT,CASRSDIYTDTQYF
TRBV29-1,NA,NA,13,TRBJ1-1,TGCAGCGATCGCGGACCGCCCGCGGGTGAAGCTTTCTTT,CSDRGPPAGEAFF
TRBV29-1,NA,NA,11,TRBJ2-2,TGCAGCGTTGGCGGTACCGGGGAGCTGTTTTTT,CSVGGTGELFF
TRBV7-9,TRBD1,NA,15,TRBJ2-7,TGTGCCAGCAGTCCACGCCGGGACAGGAGCTACGAGCAGTACTTC,CASSPRRDRSYEQYF
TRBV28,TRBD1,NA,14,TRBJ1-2,TGTGCCAGCAGTTCCGACAGGGCCCACTATGGCTACACCTTC,CASSSDRAHYGYTF
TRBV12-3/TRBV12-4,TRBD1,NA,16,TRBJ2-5,TGTGCCAGCAGTTTCTCAATCCGACAGGGACAGGAGACCCAGTACTTC,CASSFSIRQGQETQYF
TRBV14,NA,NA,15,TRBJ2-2,TGTGCCAGCAGCCCCGGACTACTGAGAACCGGGGAGCTGTTTTTT,CASSPGLLRTGELFF
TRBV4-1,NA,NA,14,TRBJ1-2,TGCGCCAGCAGCGACAGCTTAGCTAACTATGGCTACACCTTC,CASSDSLANYGYTF
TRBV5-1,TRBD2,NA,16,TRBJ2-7,TGCGCCAGCAGCTGGGGACTAGCGGGGGCTTACGGCGAGCAGTACTTC,CASSWGLAGAYGEQYF
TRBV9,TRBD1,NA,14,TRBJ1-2,TGTGCCAGCGGTCAGGGACAGGGGATCTATGGCTACACCTTC,CASGQGQGIYGYTF
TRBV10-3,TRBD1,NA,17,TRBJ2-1,TGTGCCATCAGCCCTTCCGGGACAGGGTGCATGGTCAATGAGCAGTTCTTC,CAISPSGTGCMVNEQFF
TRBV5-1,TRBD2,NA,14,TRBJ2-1,TGCGCCAGCAGCGTGGAGACTAGCGGCAATGAGCAGTTCTTC,CASSVETSGNEQFF
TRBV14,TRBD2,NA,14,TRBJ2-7,TGTGCCAGCAGCCCCGGACTAGACTCCTACGAGCAGTACTTC,CASSPGLDSYEQYF
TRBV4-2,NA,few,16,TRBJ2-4,TGTGCCAGCAGCCAAGCACCTACAGGACAACAAAACATTCAGTACTTC,CASSQAPTGQQNIQYF
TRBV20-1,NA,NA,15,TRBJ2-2,TGCAGTGCTAGAGATCGCGCGGGGCGGCCCGGGGAGCTGTTTTTT,CSARDRAGRPGELFF
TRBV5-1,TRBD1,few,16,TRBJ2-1,TGCGCCAGCAGCTTGGAGGGGACAGGGAGGAACAATGAGCAGTTCTTC,CASSLEGTGRNNEQFF
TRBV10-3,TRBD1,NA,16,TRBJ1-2,TGTGCCATCAGTGACCCCGGACAGGTTCGGTTGGATGGCTACACCTTC,CAISDPGQVRLDGYTF
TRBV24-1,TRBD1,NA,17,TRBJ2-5,TGTGCCACCTCATCCGGGACAGGGTCTTTGATTGGGGAGACCCAGTACTTC,CATSSGTGSLIGETQYF
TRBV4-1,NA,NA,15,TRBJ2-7,TGCGCCAGCAGCCTATTGAGGGATGGGACCTACGAGCAGTACTTC,CASSLLRDGTYEQYF
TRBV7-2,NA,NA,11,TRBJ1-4,TGTGCCAGCAGCCTAGGACACAAACTGTTTTTT,CASSLGHKLFF
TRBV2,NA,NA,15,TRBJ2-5,TGTGCCAGCAGTGGGGAACGGGGGGCCCTCAATGAGCAGTACTTC,CASSGERGALNEQYF
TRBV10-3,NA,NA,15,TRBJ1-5,TGTGCCATCAGTGAGTGGGGGGCAGATAGTCAGCCCCAGCATTTT,CAISEWGADSQPQHF
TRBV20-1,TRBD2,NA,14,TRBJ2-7,TGCAGTGCTCGACTAGCGGGCCCCCTTCACGAGCAGTACTTC,CSARLAGPLHEQYF
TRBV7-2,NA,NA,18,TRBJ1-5,TGTGCCAGCAGCTTAGGTATGGGTGGGGCAGCTAGCAATCAGCCCCAGCATTTT,CASSLGMGGAASNQPQHF
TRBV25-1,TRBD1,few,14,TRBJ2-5,TGTGCCAGCAGTCGTACAGGGGAACGTGAGACCCAGTACTTC,CASSRTGERETQYF
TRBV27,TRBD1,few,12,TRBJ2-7,TGTGCCAGCAAGGGGGCGAGCTACGAGCAGTACTTC,CASKGASYEQYF
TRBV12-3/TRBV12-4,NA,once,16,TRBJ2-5,TGTGCCAGCAGTTTAGCCCTGGGCGGGGATAGAGGGACCCAGTACTTT,CASSLALGGDRGTQYF
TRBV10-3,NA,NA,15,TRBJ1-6,TGTGCCATCGGCGTCGGGAGCTCCTATAATTCACCCCTCCACTTT,CAIGVGSSYNSPLHF
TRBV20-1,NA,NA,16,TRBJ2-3,TGCAGTGCCCCCGGATGGGGCAGGGCCCTCACAGATACGCAGTATTTT,CSAPGWGRALTDTQYF
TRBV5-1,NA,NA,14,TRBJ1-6,TGCGCCAGCAGCTCCGGCGGTTCAAGTTCACCCCTCCACTTT,CASSSGGSSSPLHF
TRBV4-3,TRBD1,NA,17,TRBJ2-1,TGCGCCAGCAGCCGGGACAGGGTCGGGGGCCAATCACGTGAGCAGTTCTTC,CASSRDRVGGQSREQFF
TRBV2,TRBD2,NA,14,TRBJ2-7,TGTGCCAGCAGGGGACTAGCGGGAGTATATGAGCAGTACTTC,CASRGLAGVYEQYF
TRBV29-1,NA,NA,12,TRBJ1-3,TGCAGCGTTGGGAGCTCTGGAAACACCATATATTTT,CSVGSSGNTIYF
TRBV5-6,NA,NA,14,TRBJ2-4,TGTGCCAGCAGCGTGAGCCTACAACGGAACATTCAGTACTTC,CASSVSLQRNIQYF
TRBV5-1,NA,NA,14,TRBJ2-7,TGCGCCAGCAGCTTGGAAGGCCACTCCTACGAGCAGTACTTC,CASSLEGHSYEQYF
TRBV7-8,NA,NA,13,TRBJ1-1,TGTGCCAGCAGCTCGCGATCAGGAGCTGAAGCTTTCTTT,CASSSRSGAEAFF
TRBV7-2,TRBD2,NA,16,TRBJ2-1,TGTGCCAGCAGCGTCACTAGCGTCAACTCCTACAATGAGCAGTTCTTC,CASSVTSVNSYNEQFF
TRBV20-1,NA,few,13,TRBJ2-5,TGCAGTGCTAGGGACCGAGCGGACAATGAGCAGTACTTC,CSARDRADNEQYF
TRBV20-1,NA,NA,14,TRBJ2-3,TGCAGTGCTAGAGTCCAGGGATGGACAGATACGCAGTATTTT,CSARVQGWTDTQYF
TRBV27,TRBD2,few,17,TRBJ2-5,TGTGCCAGCAGTTCCCAACGTAGCGGGGGGGCTTCGGAGACCCAGTACTTC,CASSSQRSGGASETQYF
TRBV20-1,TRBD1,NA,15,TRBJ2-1,TGCAGTGCCGAGGTCTGGACAGGACTTTACAATGAGCAGTTCTTC,CSAEVWTGLYNEQFF
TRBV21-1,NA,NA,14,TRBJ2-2,TGTGCCAGCAGCACTCGACAGGTTACCAGGGAGCTGTTTTTT,CASSTRQVTRELFF
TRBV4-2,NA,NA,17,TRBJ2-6,TGTGCCAGCAGCCAAGATTATTCAGGACTCGGGGCCAACGTCCTGACTTTC,CASSQDYSGLGANVLTF
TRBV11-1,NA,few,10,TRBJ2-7,TGTGCCAGGAACAGGGACGAGCAGTACTTC,CARNRDEQYF